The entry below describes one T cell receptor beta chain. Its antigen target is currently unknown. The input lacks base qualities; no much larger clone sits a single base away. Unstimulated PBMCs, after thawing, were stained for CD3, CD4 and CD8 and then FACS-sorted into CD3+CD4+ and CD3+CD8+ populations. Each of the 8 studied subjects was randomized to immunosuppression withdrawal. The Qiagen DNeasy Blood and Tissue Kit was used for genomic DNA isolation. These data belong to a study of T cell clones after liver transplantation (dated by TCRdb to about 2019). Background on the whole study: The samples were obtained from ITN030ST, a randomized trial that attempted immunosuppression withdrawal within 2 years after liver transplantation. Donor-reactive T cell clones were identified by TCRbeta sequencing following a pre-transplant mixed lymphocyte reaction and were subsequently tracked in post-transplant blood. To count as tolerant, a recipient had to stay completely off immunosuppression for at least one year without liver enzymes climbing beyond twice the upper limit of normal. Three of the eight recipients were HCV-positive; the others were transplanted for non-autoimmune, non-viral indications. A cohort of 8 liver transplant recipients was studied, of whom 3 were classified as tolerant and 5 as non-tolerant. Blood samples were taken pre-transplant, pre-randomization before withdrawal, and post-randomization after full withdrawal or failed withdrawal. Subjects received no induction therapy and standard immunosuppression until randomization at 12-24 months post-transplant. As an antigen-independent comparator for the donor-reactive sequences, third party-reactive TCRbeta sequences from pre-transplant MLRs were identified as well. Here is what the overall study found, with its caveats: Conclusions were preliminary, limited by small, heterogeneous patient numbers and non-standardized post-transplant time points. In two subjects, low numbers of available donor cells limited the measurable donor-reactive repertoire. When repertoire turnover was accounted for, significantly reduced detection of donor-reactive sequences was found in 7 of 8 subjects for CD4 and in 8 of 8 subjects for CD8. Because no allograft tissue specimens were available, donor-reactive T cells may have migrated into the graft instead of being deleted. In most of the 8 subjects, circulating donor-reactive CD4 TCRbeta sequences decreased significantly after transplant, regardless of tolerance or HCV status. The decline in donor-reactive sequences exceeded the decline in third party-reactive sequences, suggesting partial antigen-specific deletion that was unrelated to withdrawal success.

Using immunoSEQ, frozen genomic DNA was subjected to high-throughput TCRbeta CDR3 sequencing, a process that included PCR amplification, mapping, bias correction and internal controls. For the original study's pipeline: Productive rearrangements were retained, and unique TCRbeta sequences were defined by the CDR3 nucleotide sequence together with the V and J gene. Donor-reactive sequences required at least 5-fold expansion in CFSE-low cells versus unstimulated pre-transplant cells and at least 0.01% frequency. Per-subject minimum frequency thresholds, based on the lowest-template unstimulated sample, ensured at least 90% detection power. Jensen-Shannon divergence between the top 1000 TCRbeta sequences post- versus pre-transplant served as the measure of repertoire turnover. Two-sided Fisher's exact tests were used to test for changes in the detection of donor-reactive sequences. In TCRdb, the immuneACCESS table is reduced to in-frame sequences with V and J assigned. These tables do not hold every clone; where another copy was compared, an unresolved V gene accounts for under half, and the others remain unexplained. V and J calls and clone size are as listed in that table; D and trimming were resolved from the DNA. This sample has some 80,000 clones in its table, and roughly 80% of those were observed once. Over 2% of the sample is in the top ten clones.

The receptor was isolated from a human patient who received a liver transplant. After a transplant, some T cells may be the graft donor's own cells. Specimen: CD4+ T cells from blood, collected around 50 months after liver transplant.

The CDR3 has the sequence CASSYTGSSGNTIYF. The nucleotides read TGTGCCAGCAGTTACACAGGGAGCTCTGGAAACACCATATATTTT. The chain is encoded by TRBV6-6 joined to TRBJ1-3, with TRBD1 as a weak D call on 6 bases. V and J lose 2 bases and 0 bases, and a span of 8 bases separates them. The germline V gene (reference sequence) yields MNHNY for CDR1 and SVGAGI for CDR2. From the cysteine up to the phenylalanine, the CDR3 has a length of 15 residues. This entry keeps only the CDR3 DNA: 45 bases, framed from base 1.